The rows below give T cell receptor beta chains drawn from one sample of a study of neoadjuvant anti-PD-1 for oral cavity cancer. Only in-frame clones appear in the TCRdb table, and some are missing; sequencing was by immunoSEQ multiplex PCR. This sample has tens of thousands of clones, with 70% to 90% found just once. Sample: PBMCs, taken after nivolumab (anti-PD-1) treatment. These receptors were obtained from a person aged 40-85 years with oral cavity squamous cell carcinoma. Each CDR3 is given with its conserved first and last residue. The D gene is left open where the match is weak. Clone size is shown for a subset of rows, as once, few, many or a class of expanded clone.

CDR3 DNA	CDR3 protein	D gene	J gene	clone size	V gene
TGTGCCAGCTCAACAGGGGATACTAGCTCCTACGAGCAGTACTTC	CASSTGDTSSYEQYF	TRBD1	TRBJ2-7	NA	TRBV6-5
TGTGCCAGCAGTGCTAGGGGGCCCAGGAACACTGAAGCTTTCTTT	CASSARGPRNTEAFF	TRBD1	TRBJ1-1	NA	TRBV6-1
TGTGCCAGCAGTGGGACCAGGGTTGCAGATACGCAGTATTTT	CASSGTRVADTQYF	NA	TRBJ2-3	NA	TRBV25-1
TGCGCCAGCAGCTTAAACACGAACACTGAAGCTTTCTTT	CASSLNTNTEAFF	NA	TRBJ1-1	NA	TRBV5-1
TGTGCCAGCAGTCAGACGGGGCTTTCTAGCACAGATACGCAGTATTTT	CASSQTGLSSTDTQYF	NA	TRBJ2-3	NA	TRBV7-3
TGTGCCGCAGGGGGCAGCGAGCAGTACTTC	CAAGGSEQYF	TRBD1	TRBJ2-7	NA	TRBV10-3
TGTGCCAGCAGCCCCGCTAGCGGGGGGCGAACCTACGAGCAGTACTTC	CASSPASGGRTYEQYF	TRBD2	TRBJ2-7	NA	TRBV11-2
TGTGCCAGCAGTAGGCGGAACTATGGCTACACCTTC	CASSRRNYGYTF	NA	TRBJ1-2	NA	TRBV28
TGTGCCTGGACGGCAGGGGGGGTCGGGGAGCTGTTTTTT	CAWTAGGVGELFF	NA	TRBJ2-2	NA	TRBV30
TGTGCCAGCAGTGAATTCCCCCTAGACAATGAGCAGTTCTTC	CASSEFPLDNEQFF	NA	TRBJ2-1	NA	TRBV2
TGTGCCAGCAGCTTTCAAGGACTAGCGTTATACGAGCAGTACTTC	CASSFQGLALYEQYF	TRBD2	TRBJ2-7	once	TRBV5-4
TGTGCCAGCAGTTCCACCCTAGCGGGACATCACGAGCAGTACTTC	CASSSTLAGHHEQYF	TRBD2	TRBJ2-7	once	TRBV27
TGTGCCAGCGGGAGACAGGAGGTAGATACGCAGTATTTT	CASGRQEVDTQYF	NA	TRBJ2-3	NA	TRBV2
TGTGCCAGCAGCTCACCCAGGGGGAGGAACGAGCAGTACTTC	CASSSPRGRNEQYF	NA	TRBJ2-7	NA	TRBV7-9
TGTGCCATCACTCAGGACAGTCGTCTGAACACCGGGGAGCTGTTTTTT	CAITQDSRLNTGELFF	NA	TRBJ2-2	NA	TRBV10-3
TGTGCCAGCAGTTTTCGCACAGGGTGGTCCTACGAGCAGTACTTC	CASSFRTGWSYEQYF	NA	TRBJ2-7	NA	TRBV27
TGCGCCAGCAGCCCCGGCCTTTTGCGGGGCAATGAGCAGTTCTTC	CASSPGLLRGNEQFF	NA	TRBJ2-1	NA	TRBV4-1
TGTGCCAGCAGTACCGGGACAGGGGGCTTCTATGGCTACACCTTC	CASSTGTGGFYGYTF	TRBD1	TRBJ1-2	NA	TRBV6-5
TGTGCCAGCAGTCGGGACAGGGGGATCTATGGCTACACCTTC	CASSRDRGIYGYTF	TRBD1	TRBJ1-2	once	TRBV28
TGTGCCAGCAGTGAAGAAGTCGGCGGAGCCTTGGGAGGCTACACCTTC	CASSEEVGGALGGYTF	NA	TRBJ1-2	NA	TRBV2
TGTGCCATCAGCGAGAGGTCACTAAACTACGAGCAGTACTTC	CAISERSLNYEQYF	NA	TRBJ2-7	NA	TRBV10-3
TGTGCCAGCGGGGGGGCAGTGATACAAGAGACCCAGTACTTC	CASGGAVIQETQYF	NA	TRBJ2-5	NA	TRBV7-9
TGTGCCAGCAGCGAGTGGCAGGGAGGCTACACCTTC	CASSEWQGGYTF	NA	TRBJ1-2	once	TRBV5-8
TGTGCCAGCAGCTTAGTGGGCAGGGATGCTGAAGCTTTCTTT	CASSLVGRDAEAFF	NA	TRBJ1-1	NA	TRBV7-8
TGTGCCAGCAGACCCCGGGGGCGAACCTACGAGCAGTACTTC	CASRPRGRTYEQYF	NA	TRBJ2-7	NA	TRBV28
TGTGCCAGCAGCTTTCAGGGGGGGTCCTACAATGAGCAGTTCTTC	CASSFQGGSYNEQFF	NA	TRBJ2-1	once	TRBV7-2
TGCGCCAGCAGCTTGGTTACAGGGAACTACAATGAGCAGTTCTTC	CASSLVTGNYNEQFF	NA	TRBJ2-1	NA	TRBV5-1
TGTGCCAGCCAGGGGTCTGGAAACACCATATATTTT	CASQGSGNTIYF	NA	TRBJ1-3	NA	TRBV2
TGTGCCAGCAGCTTCCAGGGGTTGGGTGGCTACACCTTC	CASSFQGLGGYTF	NA	TRBJ1-2	NA	TRBV11-2
TGTGCCAGCAGTTACTCAGCTGAGCAGTACTTC	CASSYSAEQYF	NA	TRBJ2-7	NA	TRBV6-5
TGTGCCTGGAGTGTAAACCTGTACAATGAGCAGTTCTTC	CAWSVNLYNEQFF	NA	TRBJ2-1	NA	TRBV30
TGTGCCAGCAGCTCACCGGGACAGTCCGCTTTCTTT	CASSSPGQSAFF	TRBD1	TRBJ1-1	NA	TRBV11-3
TGTGCCATCAGTGAGGGACTGGAATCCTATGGCTACACCTTC	CAISEGLESYGYTF	NA	TRBJ1-2	NA	TRBV10-3
TGCGCCAGCAGCCAAGACCCTCAGCTGGATCAGCCCCAGCATTTT	CASSQDPQLDQPQHF	NA	TRBJ1-5	few	TRBV4-1
TGCGCCAGCAGCTTTTCTGGGAAAGGGTCCTACAATGAGCAGTTCTTC	CASSFSGKGSYNEQFF	NA	TRBJ2-1	NA	TRBV5-1
TGTGCCAGCAGTTTATCCCGGGGTCCCTGGGAGACCCAGTACTTC	CASSLSRGPWETQYF	NA	TRBJ2-5	NA	TRBV28
TGTGCCAGCAGCTTAGTTTCGGGGAGGGGAATGCACTTC	CASSLVSGRGMHF	TRBD2	TRBJ2-7	NA	TRBV11-2
TGCGCCAGCAGCTTGTTCAGTGGACAGCCCCAGCATTTT	CASSLFSGQPQHF	NA	TRBJ1-5	NA	TRBV5-1
TGTGCCAGCAGTCCGGACAGCTATAGCAATCAGCCCCAGCATTTT	CASSPDSYSNQPQHF	NA	TRBJ1-5	NA	TRBV27
TGTGCCAGCAGTAAAAGACAGGGAACAGATACGCAGTATTTT	CASSKRQGTDTQYF	TRBD1	TRBJ2-3	NA	TRBV28
TGTGCCAGCAGATCCGTGCGAACAAAAGATACGCAGTATTTT	CASRSVRTKDTQYF	NA	TRBJ2-3	NA	TRBV2
TGTGCCAGCAGCTGGGCCCCTGGGGGGGGAAACACCATATATTTT	CASSWAPGGGNTIYF	NA	TRBJ1-3	once	TRBV5-5
TGTGCCAGCAGTACAGGGGTCGGGTATGGCTACACCTTC	CASSTGVGYGYTF	TRBD1	TRBJ1-2	NA	TRBV6-4
TGTGCCTGGAGACCGGGACAGGGCGGCTACACCTTC	CAWRPGQGGYTF	TRBD1	TRBJ1-2	NA	TRBV30
TGTGCCAGCAGCGAACGGCCGAACACCGGGGAGCTGTTTTTT	CASSERPNTGELFF	NA	TRBJ2-2	NA	TRBV2
TGTGCCAGCAGCTTGGTACAGGGGAGAGAGACGCAGTATTTT	CASSLVQGRETQYF	TRBD1	TRBJ2-3	NA	TRBV7-9
TGTGCCAGCAGCCGGACAGGACCGACAGATACGCAGTATTTT	CASSRTGPTDTQYF	TRBD1	TRBJ2-3	NA	TRBV7-3
TGTGCCAGCAGCACCCGGGACAGCCAAAGTTCACCCCTCCACTTT	CASSTRDSQSSPLHF	TRBD1	TRBJ1-6	once	TRBV5-6
TGCAGCGTTGATCTTGGGGGCACAGATACGCAGTATTTT	CSVDLGGTDTQYF	NA	TRBJ2-3	NA	TRBV29-1